What follows describes a single TCR beta chain. Libraries were prepared by immunoSEQ multiplex PCR; TCRdb keeps only in-frame clonotypes and omits some of them. The sample comprises around 53,000 clones, approximately 84% of which are singletons, and around 13% rests with the top ten. The sample originates from a study of OX40 agonist ivuxolimab in advanced cancers. The specimen was CD4+ or CD8+ T cells sorted from blood, collected in a trial of the OX40 agonist ivuxolimab. The sequence derives from an adult with an advanced solid tumor such as melanoma, head and neck, liver or kidney cancer.

CDR3 DNA sequence: TGTGCCTGGAGTGTGGGACTAGCGGGAGGGCTAAATGAGCAGTTCTTC. It encodes CAWSVGLAGGLNEQFF. The chain combines TRBV30 with TRBJ2-1, with TRBD2 matching over 16 bases. The junction had 3 bases not matched to a gene; V was cut back by 0 bases and J by 7 bases. Germline loops: CDR1 GTSNPN, CDR2 SVGIG (reference sequence). This CDR3 is 16 amino acids long.